Listed below are T cell receptor beta chains from one sample, sequenced in a study of blood T cell repertoires in COVID-19. The method was immunoSEQ multiplex PCR; TCRdb's version includes in-frame clones alone and lacks a portion of them. Among over 90,000 clones, around nine tenths were seen once, and the ten largest hold 2% to 2.5%. Sequencing was performed on peripheral blood. The receptors originated from a man over 45 with active COVID-19. The CDR3 runs from the conserved cysteine through the conserved F or W. Fields, in order: D gene, clone size, J gene, V gene, CDR3 protein, CDR3 DNA. A D gene is named only where the DNA matches it firmly. Some rows have no size entry. The others give once, few or many, or a class for an expanded clone.

>.|.|TRBJ2-7|TRBV2
CASRNTGSEQYF
TGTGCCAGCAGGAATACAGGGTCGGAGCAGTACTTC
>.|.|TRBJ1-3|TRBV5-1
CASSWGGSSGNTIYF
TGCGCCAGCAGCTGGGGGGGCAGCTCTGGAAACACCATATATTTT
>TRBD1|.|TRBJ1-1|TRBV5-6
CASSLAPRPGGTEAFF
TGTGCCAGCAGCTTGGCCCCTCGGCCAGGGGGGACTGAAGCTTTCTTT
>.|.|TRBJ2-7|TRBV13
CASSLHVRGDEQYF
TGTGCCAGCAGCTTACATGTCAGGGGGGACGAGCAGTACTTC
>TRBD2|once|TRBJ2-1|TRBV19
CASRTSGASSYNEQFF
TGTGCCAGTAGAACCAGCGGGGCGAGCTCCTACAATGAGCAGTTCTTC
>TRBD1|.|TRBJ1-6|TRBV5-1
CASSYQGGSYNSPLHF
TGCGCCAGCAGCTATCAGGGGGGCTCCTATAATTCACCCCTCCACTTT
>TRBD1|once|TRBJ1-1|TRBV5-4
CASSLDRGLEAFF
TGTGCCAGCAGCCTAGACAGGGGGCTAGAAGCTTTCTTT
>.|.|TRBJ1-2|TRBV7-9
CASTERSGYGYTF
TGTGCCAGCACCGAACGGTCGGGCTATGGCTACACCTTC
>.|.|TRBJ1-1|TRBV4-1
CASSQVYGNTEAFF
TGCGCCAGCAGCCAAGTGTACGGGAACACTGAAGCTTTCTTT
>.|.|TRBJ2-3|TRBV5-1
CASSLVLADTQYF
TGCGCCAGCAGCTTGGTACTAGCCGATACGCAGTATTTT
>TRBD2|.|TRBJ2-1|TRBV11-2
CASSLAPSLAGGLQFF
TGTGCCAGCAGCTTAGCCCCCAGCCTAGCGGGGGGATTGCAGTTCTTC
>.|.|TRBJ2-2|TRBV28
CASSLSLPAGRELFF
TGTGCCAGCAGTTTATCCCTACCAGCAGGGCGGGAGCTGTTTTTT
>TRBD1|.|TRBJ2-1|TRBV10-3
CATGTEYNEQFF
TGTGCCACCGGGACAGAGTACAATGAGCAGTTCTTC
>.|.|TRBJ1-2|TRBV11-2
CASSLFRTDYGYTF
TGTGCCAGCAGCTTATTTAGGACAGACTATGGCTACACCTTC
>TRBD1|.|TRBJ1-2|TRBV4-1
CASSQAGQGASYGYTF
TGCGCCAGCAGCCAAGCAGGACAGGGGGCTAGCTATGGCTACACCTTC
>TRBD1|.|TRBJ2-5|TRBV6-1
CASSEDWDSLSQETQYF
TGTGCCAGCAGTGAAGATTGGGACAGCCTCTCCCAAGAGACCCAGTACTTC
>TRBD1|.|TRBJ1-4|TRBV27
CASSPQDRGKIATNEKLFF
TGTGCCAGCAGTCCCCAGGACAGGGGAAAGATTGCAACTAATGAAAAACTGTTTTTT
>TRBD1|.|TRBJ1-5|TRBV6-2/TRBV6-3
CASSYSTGGKQPQHF
TGTGCCAGCAGTTACTCGACAGGGGGCAAACAGCCCCAGCATTTT
>TRBD1|.|TRBJ1-4|TRBV9
CASGQGRFNEGKLFF
TGTGCCAGCGGACAGGGGAGATTTAATGAAGGAAAACTGTTTTTT
>TRBD2|once|TRBJ2-2|TRBV2
CASSEAGGTTGELFF
TGTGCCAGCAGTGAAGCCGGGGGGACCACCGGGGAGCTGTTTTTT
>.|.|TRBJ2-1|TRBV11-2
CASSGYRGAVNEQFF
TGTGCCAGCAGCGGTTACCGGGGGGCGGTTAATGAGCAGTTCTTC
>.|.|TRBJ2-5|TRBV18
CASSLNRDETQYF
TGTGCCAGCTCCCTGAACAGGGATGAGACCCAGTACTTC
>.|.|TRBJ2-6|TRBV9
CASSAYSGANVLTF
TGTGCCAGCAGCGCCTACTCTGGGGCCAACGTCCTGACTTTC
>.|few|TRBJ2-7|TRBV29-1
CSVVPTGRGSREQYF
TGCAGCGTTGTTCCGACAGGCAGGGGCTCTAGAGAGCAGTACTTC
>TRBD2|.|TRBJ2-3|TRBV11-3
CASSLLGGGTDTQYF
TGTGCCAGCAGCTTATTAGGCGGGGGTACAGATACGCAGTATTTT
>.|.|TRBJ2-3|TRBV5-4
CASSLAGTDTQYF
TGTGCCAGCAGCCTGGCGGGGACAGATACGCAGTATTTT
>TRBD1|few|TRBJ1-5|TRBV5-6
CASSSDRGLQPQHF
TGTGCCAGCAGCTCGGACAGGGGGCTTCAGCCCCAGCATTTT
>TRBD2|.|TRBJ2-5|TRBV20-1
CSAGLAVQYF
TGCAGTGCTGGACTAGCGGTCCAGTACTTC
>.|.|TRBJ2-1|TRBV7-6
CASSLAPGGANNEQFF
TGTGCCAGCAGCTTAGCGCCTGGGGGCGCGAACAATGAGCAGTTCTTC
>TRBD2|.|TRBJ2-1|TRBV27
CASSLGGTSRYNEQFF
TGTGCCAGCAGTTTAGGGGGGACTAGCCGATACAATGAGCAGTTCTTC
>.|.|TRBJ1-4|TRBV5-1
CASSPADRTNEKLFF
TGCGCCAGCAGCCCGGCGGACAGAACTAATGAAAAACTGTTTTTT
>TRBD1|.|TRBJ1-1|TRBV11-2
CASSLGQVMVGTEAFF
TGTGCCAGCAGCCTGGGACAGGTCATGGTCGGCACTGAAGCTTTCTTT
>TRBD2|.|TRBJ2-3|TRBV27
CASSWAQSGGYTDTQYF
TGTGCCAGCAGTTGGGCCCAAAGCGGGGGGTACACAGATACGCAGTATTTT
>.|once|TRBJ2-3|TRBV7-8
CASSLDRPRVGTDTQYF
TGTGCCAGCAGCTTAGATCGCCCCAGGGTGGGCACAGATACGCAGTATTTT
>.|.|TRBJ1-1|TRBV13
CASSLVRGTEAFF
TGTGCCAGCAGCTTAGTCAGGGGCACTGAAGCTTTCTTT
>TRBD2|.|TRBJ2-3|TRBV7-2
CASSFTSGVADTQYF
TGTGCCAGCAGCTTTACTAGCGGGGTGGCAGATACGCAGTATTTT
>.|few|TRBJ1-1|TRBV7-9
CASSFSRDRKTEAFF
TGTGCCAGCAGCTTTTCTCGCGACAGGAAGACTGAAGCTTTCTTT